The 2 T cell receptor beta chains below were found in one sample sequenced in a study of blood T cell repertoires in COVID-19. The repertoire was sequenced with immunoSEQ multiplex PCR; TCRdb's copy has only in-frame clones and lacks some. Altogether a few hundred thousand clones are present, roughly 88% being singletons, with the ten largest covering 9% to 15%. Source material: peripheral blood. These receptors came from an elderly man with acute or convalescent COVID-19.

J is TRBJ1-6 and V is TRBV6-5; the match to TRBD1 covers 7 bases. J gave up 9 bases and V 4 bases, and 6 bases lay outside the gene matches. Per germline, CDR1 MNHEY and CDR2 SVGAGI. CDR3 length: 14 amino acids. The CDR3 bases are TGTGCCAGCAGTTTCTTAGGGGGCAGTTCACCCCTCCACTTT. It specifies CASSFLGGSSPLHF.

This CDR3 reads CASSLETGDSDTQYF. Here the CDR3 DNA reads TGTGCCAGCTCACTGGAGACAGGGGACAGTGATACGCAGTATTTT. J is TRBJ2-3 and V is TRBV18; 8 bases map to TRBD1. J gave up 6 bases and V 4 bases, and 9 bases lay outside the gene matches. The V gene's germline CDR1 is KGHSH and CDR2 LQKENI. This CDR3 has 15 amino acids.